This T cell receptor beta chain was found in a study of T cell repertoires in cytomegalovirus infection. Study as a whole: Recently identified HLA-C-restricted CMV epitopes were used, and well-studied HLA-B-restricted CMV epitopes were used as well. Both CMV infection and a matching HLA type were indicated by public TCR beta signatures. General study results and limits: The ex vivo response was dominated by HLA-C-restricted CMV-specific TCR beta clonotypes.

This clonotype has only a few counts. Antigen unknown. TCRdb reprocessed the reads with MiXCR, giving one entry per CDR3 protein. The sample contains roughly 990,000 distinct CDR3 sequences, around 32% of which appear only once. Trimming pared 5 bases from V and 4 bases from J, leaving 13 bases between. Germline loops: CDR1 MNHEY, CDR2 SVGEGT. The CDR3 has 14 amino acids. This rearrangement joins TRBV6-2 or TRBV6-3 to TRBJ2-3; D not certain. The sequence came from a human donor in good health (CMV status not recorded). Some clones in this sample may be carry-over from other donors' samples. This specimen consisted of cultured CD8+ T cells from PBMCs, obtained from culture after CMV antigen stimulation. The CDR3 nucleotides read TGTGCCAGCAGTAACACAATGGGGTCAGATACGCAGTATTTT. Translating gives CASSNTMGSDTQYF.